The next 30 T cell receptor beta chains were all read from a single sample in a study of a mutant IDH1 vaccine in newly diagnosed glioma. The protocol was immunoSEQ multiplex PCR, while the TCRdb copy is restricted to in-frame clones and leaves out a portion. The data hold about 54,000 clones, with more than 80% observed a single time. The time point denotes: baseline, week 1 (first vaccination visit). Sample treatment: pre-vaccination baseline after standard-of-care therapy. The material was PBMCs, obtained from a glioma patient treated with radiotherapy, temozolomide or both. The receptors come from a man between 18 and 35 years old with glioma.

The V and J genes are TRBV15 and TRBJ2-3, with D perhaps TRBD1 or TRBD2 (5 bases each). The CDR3 contains 14 residues. The V and J ends lost 6 bases and 2 bases respectively, with 12 bases between them. Germline loops: CDR1 LNHNV, CDR2 YYDKDF (reference sequence). The CDR3 loop reads CATSIRDDTDTQYF. As DNA, the CDR3 is TGTGCCACCAGTATCAGGGACGACACAGATACGCAGTATTTT.

This clone was found once. V usage is TRBV5-8 and J usage is TRBJ2-1; D not resolved. CDR1 and CDR2 (germline): SGHTS, YDEGEE. The V gene lost 2 bases and the J gene lost 1 base, with 10 bases spanning the gap. This CDR3 contains 15 residues. CDR3 sequence: CASSLSFPSYNEQFF. CDR3 bases: TGTGCCAGCAGCTTAAGCTTTCCTTCCTACAATGAGCAGTTCTTC.

The V and J genes are TRBV7-9 and TRBJ1-2; D is unclear. This CDR3 is 14 amino acids long. Germline V gene data show CDR1 as SEHNR and CDR2 as FQNEAQ (reference sequence). V lost 2 bases to trimming and J lost 5 bases, with 12 bases between them. The CDR3, as DNA: TGTGCCAGCAGCTTAACAGCCACCTTGTATGGCTACACCTTC. Residues: CASSLTATLYGYTF.

The chain links TRBV18 to TRBJ2-7, with unresolved D. Trimming took 2 bases from V and 3 from J, leaving 11 bases between them. Per germline, CDR1 KGHSH and CDR2 LQKENI. CDR3 length: 14 amino acids. The CDR3 sequence is CASSPVGTGYEQYF. The CDR3 region has the DNA TGTGCCAGCTCACCAGTCGGCACGGGCTACGAGCAGTACTTC.

The chain uses TRBV2 and TRBJ2-7; a possible D gene is TRBD2 (5 bases). The CDR3 contains 14 residues. Germline lookup yields CDR1 SNHLY and CDR2 FYNNEI. V lost 1 base and J lost 3, with 10 bases in between. Written as DNA, the CDR3 is TGTGCCAGCAGTGAAGTAAGGGCGGGCTACGAGCAGTACTTC. Protein: CASSEVRAGYEQYF. Full variable domain (missing parts from reference TRBV2 and TRBJ2-7): EPEVTQTPSHQVTQMGQEVILRCVPISNHLYFYWYRQILGQKVEFLVSFYNNEISEKSEIFDDQFSVERPDGSNFTLKIRSTKLEDSAMYFCASSEVRAGYEQYFGPGTRLTVT.

The chain couples TRBV4-2 to TRBJ2-5; TRBD2 matches at 7 bases. Germline V gene sequence: CDR1 LGHNA, CDR2 YNFKEQ. J lost 5 bases, V lost 0 bases, and 9 bases had no gene match. This CDR3 is 16 amino acids long. CDR3 protein: CASSQEGSGLGETQYF. The CDR3, as DNA: TGTGCCAGCAGCCAAGAAGGTAGCGGGTTGGGGGAGACCCAGTACTTC.

The chain has TRBV6-5 and TRBJ1-1, with unresolved D. Trimming left V 0 bases short and J 0 bases short, with 8 bases between. Germline CDR1 MNHEY, CDR2 SVGAGI. The CDR3 totals 15 residues. The CDR3, as DNA: TGTGCCAGCAGTTACTCGAATACGGTGAACACTGAAGCTTTCTTT. Residues: CASSYSNTVNTEAFF.

The J gene is TRBJ2-1, the V gene TRBV9; D unresolved. Trimming took 0 bases from V and 0 from J, leaving 7 bases between them. Germline loops: CDR1 SGDLS, CDR2 YYNGEE. The CDR3 totals 15 residues. For the CDR3, the DNA is TGTGCCAGCAGCGTAGCCTTGACCTCCTACAATGAGCAGTTCTTC. Translation: CASSVALTSYNEQFF.

CDR3 DNA sequence: TGTGCTAGTGGTTTGAGGGCCGAGAACACCGGGGAGCTGTTTTTT. This encodes CASGLRAENTGELFF. V gene TRBV12-5 combines with J gene TRBJ2-2, with D unresolved. This CDR3 region has 15 residues. Deletions cut 2 bases from V and 1 base from J, with 8 bases between. Germline V gene data show CDR1 as LGHNT and CDR2 as FRNRAP.

The genes are TRBV4-1 and TRBJ2-7, with 8 bases lining up with TRBD2. Trimming cost V 1 base and J 5 bases; bases outside gene matches: 19. The CDR3 sequence is 19 residues long. The germline gives CDR1 MGHRA, CDR2 YSYEKL. CDR3 coding DNA: TGCGCCAGCAGCCAAGGTCCCTTCGGGGTAGCGGGAAGTCGGGACGAGCAGTACTTC. Protein: CASSQGPFGVAGSRDEQYF.

The gene calls are TRBV7-9 and TRBJ2-7, with 10 positions matching TRBD1. The CDR3 has 16 residues. Germline V gene sequence: CDR1 SEHNR, CDR2 FQNEAQ (reference sequence). V dropped 5 bases and J dropped 2; count of bases not matched to a gene: 9. Here the CDR3 reads CASSLVWDRGTYEQYF. The CDR3 nucleotides read TGTGCCAGCAGCCTCGTATGGGACAGGGGCACCTACGAGCAGTACTTC. Full variable domain (remainder filled in from reference TRBV7-9 and TRBJ2-7): DTGVSQNPRHKITKRGQNVTFRCDPISEHNRLYWYRQTLGQGPEFLTYFQNEAQLEKSRLLSDRFSAERPKGSFSTLEIQRTEQGDSAMYLCASSLVWDRGTYEQYFGPGTRLTVT.

The V and J genes are TRBV7-9 and TRBJ1-4, with 7 bases identical to TRBD1. Germline-derived CDR1 and CDR2 are SEHNR and FQNEAQ (reference sequence). The trim removed 4 bases at V and 8 bases at J, leaving 7 bases unmatched. The CDR3 is 14 amino acids. Here the CDR3 reads CASSSQGGGEKLFF. CDR3 in DNA: TGTGCCAGCAGCTCTCAGGGGGGCGGAGAAAAACTGTTTTTT.

The chain employs TRBV2 and TRBJ2-7, with D perhaps TRBD1 (6 bases). The CDR3 is 14 residues long. V dropped 4 bases and J dropped 5 bases, with 15 bases sitting between them. CDR1 is SNHLY, CDR2 FYNNEI, per germline. The DNA for the CDR3 is TGTGCCAGCAGTGCAGGGGCCCTCCTCAACGAGCAGTACTTC. Its protein product is CASSAGALLNEQYF.

The rearrangement links TRBV19 to TRBJ1-6; D is ambiguous. There are 17 residues in the CDR3. V was pared by 1 base and J by 4 bases, with 14 bases between. The V gene's germline CDR1 is LNHDA and CDR2 SQIVND (reference sequence). Here the CDR3 DNA reads TGTGCCAGTAGTATAGGAACTGAAAGCTGGTATAATTCACCCCTCCACTTT. This codes for CASSIGTESWYNSPLHF. Together with reference TRBV19 and TRBJ1-6, the CDR3 gives the full variable domain: DGGITQSPKYLFRKEGQNVTLSCEQNLNHDAMYWYRQDPGQGLRLIYYSQIVNDFQKGDIAEGYSVSREKKESFPLTVTSAQKNPTAFYLCASSIGTESWYNSPLHFGNGTRLTVT.

A few counts support this clone. This sequence joins TRBV15 and TRBJ1-5; D is unclear. CDR1 is LNHNV and CDR2 is YYDKDF in the germline V gene (reference sequence). This CDR3 is 14 amino acids long. V shed 1 base and J shed 1 base, with 5 bases lying between them. Written as DNA, the CDR3 is TGTGCCACCAGCAGAGGCGAGAGCAATCAGCCCCAGCATTTT. This codes for CATSRGESNQPQHF. Full variable domain (rest looked up from reference TRBV15 and TRBJ1-5): DAMVIQNPRYQVTQFGKPVTLSCSQTLNHNVMYWYQQKSSQAPKLLFHYYDKDFNNEADTPDNFQSRRPNTSFCFLDIRSPGLGDTAMYLCATSRGESNQPQHFGDGTRLSIL.

The rearrangement joins TRBV18 to TRBJ2-3; 7 bases map to TRBD2. J lost 5 bases, V lost 2 bases, and 7 bases had no gene match. The CDR3 is 15 residues long. The germline V gene encodes CDR1 KGHSH and CDR2 LQKENI. In nucleotides, the CDR3 is TGTGCCAGCTCACCAGTCGGCGGGGGAGGAGATACGCAGTATTTT. Protein product: CASSPVGGGGDTQYF.

The chain carries TRBV15 and TRBJ1-5; D not certain. The germline gives CDR1 LNHNV, CDR2 YYDKDF (reference sequence). The CDR3 length is 15 residues. Trimming stripped 0 bases from V and 4 bases from J, with 10 bases between. CDR3 loop: CATSRERLLNQPQHF. In nucleotides, the CDR3 is TGTGCCACCAGCAGAGAGCGACTGCTGAATCAGCCCCAGCATTTT.

This sequence joins TRBV29-1 and TRBJ2-3; 9 bases align to TRBD2. From germline, CDR1 is SQVTM and CDR2 ANQGSEA. The CDR3 consists of 15 residues. Trimming at V came to 4 bases and at J to 0 bases, leaving 5 bases not matched to a gene. The CDR3 DNA reads TGCAGCGTTGGGCCTAGCGGGGCAAGCACAGATACGCAGTATTTT. Encoded protein: CSVGPSGASTDTQYF.

The chain employs TRBV19 and TRBJ2-2; 12 bases map to TRBD2. Germline values: CDR1 LNHDA, CDR2 SQIVND (reference sequence). This CDR3 contains 18 residues. V trimming: 7 bases; J trimming: 2 bases; junction bases outside the gene matches: 11. The DNA of the CDR3 is TGTGCCAGTAAAAGGAGGGGGGGACTAGCGGGTAACACCGGGGAGCTGTTTTTT. It specifies CASKRRGGLAGNTGELFF.

The chain links TRBV2 to TRBJ1-1, with TRBD1 as a possible D gene (6 bases). The germline CDR1 and CDR2 sequences are SNHLY and FYNNEI. V was pared by 1 base and J by 10 bases, with 7 bases between. This CDR3 has 11 residues. DNA of the CDR3: TGTGCCAGCAGTGAAGGGGGGCCAGCTTTCTTT. Amino acid sequence: CASSEGGPAFF.

V and J are TRBV25-1 and TRBJ1-2; no definite D call. The V and J ends lost 5 bases and 10 bases respectively, with 23 bases between them. CDR1 is MGHDK and CDR2 is SYGVNS in the germline V gene. The CDR3 length is 15 residues. The chain's CDR3 is CASSPLTGRVSDYTF. CDR3 nucleotide sequence: TGTGCCAGCAGTCCTCTCACGGGGAGGGTGTCCGACTACACCTTC.

The CDR3 region has the DNA TGTGCCAGCAGCACGGTTGGGCCATGGGAGCAGTACTTC. Amino acid sequence: CASSTVGPWEQYF. The chain recombines TRBV2 with TRBJ2-7; D not resolved. From germline, CDR1 is SNHLY and CDR2 FYNNEI. The CDR3 spans 13 residues. V lost 6 bases, J lost 7 bases, and 16 bases lay in between. Together with reference TRBV2 and TRBJ2-7, the CDR3 gives the full variable domain: EPEVTQTPSHQVTQMGQEVILRCVPISNHLYFYWYRQILGQKVEFLVSFYNNEISEKSEIFDDQFSVERPDGSNFTLKIRSTKLEDSAMYFCASSTVGPWEQYFGPGTRLTVT.

In this sample, this clone turned up a few times. The V and J genes are TRBV30 and TRBJ1-5; 8 nucleotides match TRBD1. CDR3 length: 14 residues. Trimming cost V 1 base and J 7 bases; bases outside gene matches: 6. Germline V gene data show CDR1 as GTSNPN and CDR2 as SVGIG (reference sequence). The CDR3 here is CAWSGTGFLQPQHF. The CDR3 DNA follows: TGTGCCTGGAGTGGGACAGGGTTTTTGCAGCCCCAGCATTTT. The entire variable domain, with the rest obtained from reference TRBV30 and TRBJ1-5, is as follows: SQTIHQWPATLVQPVGSPLSLECTVEGTSNPNLYWYRQAAGRGLQLLFYSVGIGQISSEVPQNLSASRPQDRQFILSSKKLLLSDSGFYLCAWSGTGFLQPQHFGDGTRLSIL.

The chain uses TRBV5-1 and TRBJ1-1; D possibly corresponds to TRBD1 (5 bases). V shed 0 bases and J shed 5 bases, with 14 bases lying between them. CDR1 SGHRS and CDR2 YFSETQ come from the germline V gene. The CDR3 contains 15 residues. CDR3 sequence (DNA): TGCGCCAGCAGCTTGGATGGGACGGTGAGGACTGAAGCTTTCTTT. Protein sequence: CASSLDGTVRTEAFF. The full variable domain, its missing parts supplied by reference TRBV5-1 and TRBJ1-1, is KAGVTQTPRYLIKTRGQQVTLSCSPISGHRSVSWYQQTPGQGLQFLFEYFSETQRNKGNFPGRFSGRQFSNSRSEMNVSTLELGDSALYLCASSLDGTVRTEAFFGQGTRLTVV.

This clone was seen a handful of times. The genes are TRBV18 and TRBJ1-1; tentatively, D is TRBD1 (6 bases). The CDR3 totals 12 residues. In germline, CDR1 is KGHSH, CDR2 LQKENI. V was trimmed by 9 bases and J by 4 bases, leaving 12 bases between them. The CDR3 region is CASRQEGTEAFF. CDR3 in DNA: TGTGCCAGTCGACAGGAGGGCACTGAAGCTTTCTTT.

A single count supports this clone. The rearrangement joins TRBV4-3 to TRBJ2-1; D might be TRBD2 (5 bases). CDR1 and CDR2 (germline): LGHNA, YSLEER. The CDR3 length is 16 residues. Between the trimmed V and J ends, which lost 0 bases and 3 bases, there was a span of 12 bases. For the CDR3, the DNA is TGCGCCAGCAGCCAAGAGCGGAGGCTGTACTACAATGAGCAGTTCTTC. This codes for CASSQERRLYYNEQFF.

This CDR3 is CSATTNTEAFF. The CDR3, as DNA: TGCAGTGCTACAACGAACACTGAAGCTTTCTTT. The rearrangement joins TRBV20-1 to TRBJ1-1; unclear D gene. The CDR3 extends over 11 amino acids. Trimming left V 4 bases short and J 1 base short, with 4 bases between. Germline CDR1 is DFQATT and CDR2 is SNEGSKA (reference sequence).

This chain connects TRBV9 to TRBJ2-2; D gene unclear. Germline assignment: CDR1 SGDLS and CDR2 YYNGEE. The CDR3 has 13 amino acids. Deletions cut 0 bases from V and 1 base from J, with 1 base between. The chain's CDR3 is CASSVENTGELFF. CDR3 in DNA: TGTGCCAGCAGCGTAGAGAACACCGGGGAGCTGTTTTTT.

The J gene is TRBJ1-5, the V gene TRBV19; the D gene is possibly TRBD1 (6 bases). Germline values: CDR1 LNHDA, CDR2 SQIVND (reference sequence). The CDR3 contains 16 residues. Trimming stripped 5 bases from V and 0 bases from J, with 14 bases between. The CDR3 DNA follows: TGTGCCAGTAGTGTACGACAGGTCCTTAGCAATCAGCCCCAGCATTTT. Protein sequence: CASSVRQVLSNQPQHF.

The genes are TRBV11-3 and TRBJ2-7, with D tentatively TRBD1 (5 bases). CDR1 and CDR2 (germline): SGHNT, YENEEA. The V gene lost 1 base and the J gene lost 2 bases, with 6 bases spanning the gap. The CDR3 is 13 amino acids. The DNA of the CDR3 is TGTGCCAGCAGCTTAGGCAGGGCCTACGAGCAGTACTTC. Translated: CASSLGRAYEQYF. The full variable domain, rest sourced from reference TRBV11-3 and TRBJ2-7, is EAGVVQSPRYKIIEKKQPVAFWCNPISGHNTLYWYLQNLGQGPELLIRYENEEAVDDSQLPKDRFSAERLKGVDSTLKIQPAELGDSAVYLCASSLGRAYEQYFGPGTRLTVT.